This entry features one T cell receptor (beta chain) sequence. Antigen specificity is unknown. This record comes from a study of siplizumab effects on memory and regulatory T cells. Findings and limits, study-wide: The alloresponse seemed to draw substantially on naive T cells, which appeared more diverse than memory cells. Proliferating Tregs in siplizumab cultures were never verified as suppressive.

Germline CDR1 is MNHNS and CDR2 is SASEGT. The CDR3 consists of 15 residues. V was clipped by 7 bases and J by 1 base, with 13 bases between them. Repertoires were generated with immunoSEQ multiplex PCR, while TCRdb's copy carries only in-frame clones and drops some. The repertoire holds approximately 91,000 clones, with about 95% as singletons. The receptor was derived from a human donor in good health. The material sequenced was CD8+ T cells sorted from blood. The chain is built from TRBV6-1 and TRBJ2-2, with D tentatively TRBD1 or TRBD2 (6 bases each). CDR3 in DNA: TGTGCCAGCACCTCGGGGGCTGGGAACACCGGGGAGCTGTTTTTT. This encodes CASTSGAGNTGELFF.